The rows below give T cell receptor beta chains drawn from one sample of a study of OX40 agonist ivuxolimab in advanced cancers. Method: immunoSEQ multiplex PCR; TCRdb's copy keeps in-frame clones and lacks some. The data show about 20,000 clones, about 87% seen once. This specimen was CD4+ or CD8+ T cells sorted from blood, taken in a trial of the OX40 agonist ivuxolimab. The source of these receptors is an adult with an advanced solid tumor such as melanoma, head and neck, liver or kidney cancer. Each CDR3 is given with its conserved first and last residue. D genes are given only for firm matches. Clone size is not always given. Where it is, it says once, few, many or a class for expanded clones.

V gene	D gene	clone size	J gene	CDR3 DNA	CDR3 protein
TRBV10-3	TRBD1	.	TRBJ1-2	TGTGCCATCAGGGGGACAGGACTTACCTATGGCTACACCTTC	CAIRGTGLTYGYTF
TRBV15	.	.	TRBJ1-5	TGTGCCACCAGCGACAGTCTTCCGAATCAGCCCCAGCATTTT	CATSDSLPNQPQHF
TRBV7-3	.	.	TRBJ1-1	TGTGCCAGCAGCTTAACTGGCGGGACGAACACTGAAGCTTTCTTT	CASSLTGGTNTEAFF
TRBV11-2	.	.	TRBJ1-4	TGTGCCAGCACCGGAAGCGGGGAAAAACTGTTTTTT	CASTGSGEKLFF
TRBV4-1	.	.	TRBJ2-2	TGCGCCAGCAGCCAAGATTCAGCGAACACCGGGGAGCTGTTTTTT	CASSQDSANTGELFF
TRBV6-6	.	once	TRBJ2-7	TGTGCCAGCAGTTTAACTAGTGGGGGGACCTCCTACGAGCAGTACTTC	CASSLTSGGTSYEQYF
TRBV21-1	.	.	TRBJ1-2	TGTGCCAGCAGCAAAGGGCTTCGGCAGGCACGCATATATGGCTACACCTTC	CASSKGLRQARIYGYTF
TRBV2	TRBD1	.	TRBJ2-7	TGTGCCAGCAGTGAGACAGGGGGCCCCTACGAGCAGTACTTC	CASSETGGPYEQYF
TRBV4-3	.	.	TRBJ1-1	TGCGCCAGCAGCCAAGAGTTGGTGGGGGCTGGCACTGAAGCTTTCTTT	CASSQELVGAGTEAFF
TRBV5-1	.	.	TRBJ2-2	TGCGCCAGCAGCTTGGCCTGGGGGGGCGCGGGCACCGGGGAGCTGTTTTTT	CASSLAWGGAGTGELFF
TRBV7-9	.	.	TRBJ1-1	TGTGCCAGCAGCAACGCAGGGCGGTACACTGAAGCTTTCTTT	CASSNAGRYTEAFF
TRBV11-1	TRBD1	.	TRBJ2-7	TGTGCCAGCAGCTTACCGGGACAGGCTACCTACGAGCAGTACTTC	CASSLPGQATYEQYF
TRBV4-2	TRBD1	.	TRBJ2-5	TGTGCCAGCAGCCTGGGGACAGGGGGCAGGGAGACCCAGTACTTC	CASSLGTGGRETQYF
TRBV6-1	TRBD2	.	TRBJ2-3	TGTGCCAGCAGTGTCCCCCGGACTAGCGGGGGCCTGAGCACAGATACGCAGTATTTT	CASSVPRTSGGLSTDTQYF
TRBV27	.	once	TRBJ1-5	TGTGCCAGCAGCGGGACATACTATCAGCCCCAGCATTTT	CASSGTYYQPQHF
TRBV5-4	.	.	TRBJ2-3	TGTGCCAGCAGCTTGGCCCCGGGGGCTAGCCCGTTCCCAGATACGCAGTATTTT	CASSLAPGASPFPDTQYF
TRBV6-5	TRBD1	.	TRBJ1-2	TGTGCCAGCAGTTACCGGACAGGAGTTAACTATGGCTACACCTTC	CASSYRTGVNYGYTF
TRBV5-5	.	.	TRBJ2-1	TGTGCCAGCAGCTCTCCGGTTGCGGACAATGAGCAGTTCTTC	CASSSPVADNEQFF
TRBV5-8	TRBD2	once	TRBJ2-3	TGTGCCAGCAGCCAGGGACTAGTTGAAACAGATACGCAGTATTTT	CASSQGLVETDTQYF
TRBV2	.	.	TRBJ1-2	TGTGCCAGCAGAAAGGAAGACGCCTATGGCTACACCTTC	CASRKEDAYGYTF
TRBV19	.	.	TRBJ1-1	TGTGCCAGTAGTTTCTGGACATCGAACACTGAAGCTTTCTTT	CASSFWTSNTEAFF
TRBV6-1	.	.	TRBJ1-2	TGTGCCAGCAGTGCCAGCCGGGACGGGGGGTACTATGGCTACACCTTC	CASSASRDGGYYGYTF
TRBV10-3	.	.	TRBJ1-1	TGTGCCATCAGTGAGTACGGGCTCAACACTGAAGCTTTCTTT	CAISEYGLNTEAFF
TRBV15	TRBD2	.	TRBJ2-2	TGTGCCACCAGCAGAGACCCACTAGCGGGGAACACCGGGGAGCTGTTTTTT	CATSRDPLAGNTGELFF
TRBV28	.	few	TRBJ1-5	TGTGCCAGCACCTACGGGTATAGCAATCAGCCCCAGCATTTT	CASTYGYSNQPQHF
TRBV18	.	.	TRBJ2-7	TGTGCCAGCTCCGTAAGGGACCTCAGCTCCTACGAGCAGTACTTC	CASSVRDLSSYEQYF
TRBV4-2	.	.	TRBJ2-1	TGTGCCAGCAGCCAAGATTGGGGGAACAATGAGCAGTTCTTC	CASSQDWGNNEQFF
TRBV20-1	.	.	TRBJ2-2	TGCAGTGCTTATGACACCGGGGAGCTGTTTTTT	CSAYDTGELFF
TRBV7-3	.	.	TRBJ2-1	TGTGCCAGCAGCTTAGTGGGGGGCTACAATGAGCAGTTCTTC	CASSLVGGYNEQFF
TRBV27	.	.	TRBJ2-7	TGTGCCAGCAGTTTATCGGTCGGATCAACCTACGAGCAGTACTTC	CASSLSVGSTYEQYF
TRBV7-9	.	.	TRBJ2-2	TGTGCCAGCAGCTTAGTCGGGGAGCTGTTTTTT	CASSLVGELFF
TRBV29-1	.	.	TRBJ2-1	TGCAGCGTTGACCCCACGGAGGCGTTCTTC	CSVDPTEAFF
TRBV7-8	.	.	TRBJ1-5	TGTGCCAGCAGCTTAGCTTCCAGGGGAAGCAATCAGCCCCAGCATTTT	CASSLASRGSNQPQHF
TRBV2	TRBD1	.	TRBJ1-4	TGTGCCAGCAGAAACTGGTTCTCGGGGACAGCAACTGCAACTAATGAAAAACTGTTTTTT	CASRNWFSGTATATNEKLFF
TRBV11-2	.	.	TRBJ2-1	TGTGCCAGCTCGGGGTGGGGGGTATTCAATGAGCAGTTCTTC	CASSGWGVFNEQFF
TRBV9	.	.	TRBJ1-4	TGTGCCAGCAGCCTAGACGGCCTAACTAATGAAAAACTGTTTTTT	CASSLDGLTNEKLFF
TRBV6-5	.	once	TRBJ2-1	TGTGCCAGCAGTTGGAATTACGACAATGAGCAGTTCTTC	CASSWNYDNEQFF
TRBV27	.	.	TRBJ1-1	TGTGCCAGCAGTTTAACCCTCATCCGCACTGAAGCTTTCTTT	CASSLTLIRTEAFF
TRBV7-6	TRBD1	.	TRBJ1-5	TGTGCCAGCAGCTTAGAAGTAGGACAGGGGGGCAATCAGCCCCAGCATTTT	CASSLEVGQGGNQPQHF
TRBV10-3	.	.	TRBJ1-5	TGTGCCATCAGCGAGGGAGGTTATAGCAATCAGCCCCAGCATTTT	CAISEGGYSNQPQHF
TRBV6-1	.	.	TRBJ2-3	TGTGCCAGCAGTGAAGTGGCCCCTAGCACAGATACGCAGTATTTT	CASSEVAPSTDTQYF
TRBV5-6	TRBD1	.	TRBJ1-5	TGTGCCAGCAGCTGGACAGGGGCAGGGGATCAGCCCCAGCATTTT	CASSWTGAGDQPQHF
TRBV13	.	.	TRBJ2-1	TGTGCCAGCAGCTTAGGGGGAGGCTGGGTCAATGAGCAGTTCTTC	CASSLGGGWVNEQFF
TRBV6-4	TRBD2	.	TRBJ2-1	TGTGCCAGCAGTGATGCGGGGGGGCTCGGGGAGCAGTTCTTC	CASSDAGGLGEQFF
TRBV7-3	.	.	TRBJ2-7	TGCGCCAGCAGCCCACAAGACGGTCACTACGAGCAGTACTTC	CASSPQDGHYEQYF
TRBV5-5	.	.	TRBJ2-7	TGTGCCAGCAGCAAACAGGGTAGCTCCTACGAGCAGTACTTC	CASSKQGSSYEQYF
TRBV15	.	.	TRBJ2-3	TGTGCCACCAGCAGAGATCTGTCCACAGATACGCAGTATTTT	CATSRDLSTDTQYF
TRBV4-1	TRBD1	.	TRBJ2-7	TGCGCCAGCAGCCTCCGAGGGGACAGCTACTACGAGCAGTACTTC	CASSLRGDSYYEQYF
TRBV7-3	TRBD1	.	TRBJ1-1	TGTGCCAGCAGCCCCGGGACAGCCTTTGAAGCTTTCTTT	CASSPGTAFEAFF
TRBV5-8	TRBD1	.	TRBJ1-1	TGTGCCAGCAGCTCCCCACAGGGGGCTGGAACTGAAGCTTTCTTT	CASSSPQGAGTEAFF